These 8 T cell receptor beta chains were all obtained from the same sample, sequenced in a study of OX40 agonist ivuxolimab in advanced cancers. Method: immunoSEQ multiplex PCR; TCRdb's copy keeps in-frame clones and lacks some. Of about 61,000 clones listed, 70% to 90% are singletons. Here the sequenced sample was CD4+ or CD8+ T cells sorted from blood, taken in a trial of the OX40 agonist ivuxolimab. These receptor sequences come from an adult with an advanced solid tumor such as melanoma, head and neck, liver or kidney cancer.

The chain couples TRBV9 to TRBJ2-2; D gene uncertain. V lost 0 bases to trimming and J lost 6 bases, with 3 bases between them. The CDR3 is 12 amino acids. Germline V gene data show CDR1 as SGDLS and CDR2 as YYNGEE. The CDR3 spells CASSVGSGELFF. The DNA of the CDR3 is TGTGCCAGCAGCGTAGGGTCCGGGGAGCTGTTTTTT.

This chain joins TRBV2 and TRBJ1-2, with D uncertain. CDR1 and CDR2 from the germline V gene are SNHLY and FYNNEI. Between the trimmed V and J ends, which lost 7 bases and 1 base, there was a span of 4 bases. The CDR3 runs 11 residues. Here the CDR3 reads CASIRNYGYTF. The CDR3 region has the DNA TGTGCCAGCATCCGTAACTATGGCTACACCTTC.

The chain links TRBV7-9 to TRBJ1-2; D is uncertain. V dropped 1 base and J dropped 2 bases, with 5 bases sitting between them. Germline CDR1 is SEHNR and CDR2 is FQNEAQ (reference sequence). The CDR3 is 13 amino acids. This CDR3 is CASSLVGNYGYTF. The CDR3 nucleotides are TGTGCCAGCAGCTTAGTAGGGAACTATGGCTACACCTTC.

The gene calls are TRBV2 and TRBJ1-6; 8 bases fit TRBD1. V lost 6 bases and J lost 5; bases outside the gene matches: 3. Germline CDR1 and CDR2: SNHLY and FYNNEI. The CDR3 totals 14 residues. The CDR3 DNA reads TGTGCCAGCAGGCAGACAGGGGATAATTCACCCCTCCACTTT. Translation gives CASRQTGDNSPLHF.

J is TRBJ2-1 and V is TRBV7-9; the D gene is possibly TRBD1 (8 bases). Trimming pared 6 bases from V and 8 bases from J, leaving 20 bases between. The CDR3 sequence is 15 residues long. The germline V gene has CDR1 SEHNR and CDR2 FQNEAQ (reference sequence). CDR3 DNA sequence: TGTGCCAGCAGAACCCGAGCGGGGACAGGCGATGAGCAGTTCTTC. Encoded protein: CASRTRAGTGDEQFF. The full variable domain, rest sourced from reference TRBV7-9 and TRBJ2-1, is DTGVSQNPRHKITKRGQNVTFRCDPISEHNRLYWYRQTLGQGPEFLTYFQNEAQLEKSRLLSDRFSAERPKGSFSTLEIQRTEQGDSAMYLCASRTRAGTGDEQFFGPGTRLTVL.

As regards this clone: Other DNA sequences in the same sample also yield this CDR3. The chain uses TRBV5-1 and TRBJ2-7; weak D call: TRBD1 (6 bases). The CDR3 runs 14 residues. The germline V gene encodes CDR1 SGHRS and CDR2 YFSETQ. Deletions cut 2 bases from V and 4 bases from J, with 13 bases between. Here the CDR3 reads CASSFGRGTYEQYF. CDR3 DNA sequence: TGCGCCAGCAGCTTTGGCAGGGGAACTTACGAGCAGTACTTC.

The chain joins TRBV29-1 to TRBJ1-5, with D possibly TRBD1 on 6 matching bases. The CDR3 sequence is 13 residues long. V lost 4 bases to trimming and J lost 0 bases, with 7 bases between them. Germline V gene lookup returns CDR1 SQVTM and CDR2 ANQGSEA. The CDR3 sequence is CSVAGDSNQPQHF. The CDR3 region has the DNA TGCAGCGTTGCAGGGGATAGCAATCAGCCCCAGCATTTT. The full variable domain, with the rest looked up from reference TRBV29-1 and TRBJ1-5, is SAVISQKPSRDICQRGTSLTIQCQVDSQVTMMFWYRQQPGQSLTLIATANQGSEATYESGFVIDKFPISRPNLTFSTLTVSNMSPEDSSIYLCSVAGDSNQPQHFGDGTRLSIL.

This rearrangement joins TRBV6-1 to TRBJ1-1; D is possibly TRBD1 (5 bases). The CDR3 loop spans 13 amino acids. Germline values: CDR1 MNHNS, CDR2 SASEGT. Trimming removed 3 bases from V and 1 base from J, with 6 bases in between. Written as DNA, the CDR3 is TGTGCCAGCAGTGAGAGGGGGAACACTGAAGCTTTCTTT. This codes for CASSERGNTEAFF.